The clone carrying this T cell receptor beta chain was counted between two and nine times. What it binds is not known. The RNA, 0.5 to 1 ug, was put through reverse transcription using random hexamers. MiXCR was run by TCRdb on the immunoSEQ multiplex PCR reads, yielding one entry per CDR3 protein. The sample has some 260,000 distinct CDR3 sequences, 70% to 90% seen once. These data belong to a study of CD8 T cells in Susac syndrome. Study results and caveats: A relatively small number of individuals underwent TCR sequencing and HLA analysis.

Negative isolation was applied to CD8+ and CD4+ T cells, and FACS enrichment was applied to TEMRA cells. This receptor was identified in a human donor with multiple sclerosis. Sequencing was carried out using CD8+ T cells from PBMCs.

DNA of the CDR3: TGTGCCAGCATTAGCGATTCCTACGAGCAGTACTTC. Protein sequence: CASISDSYEQYF. This sequence joins TRBV2 and TRBJ2-7; tentatively, D is TRBD2 (5 bases). Trimming took 7 bases from V and 1 from J, leaving 8 bases between them. CDR1 and CDR2 (germline): SNHLY, FYNNEI. The CDR3 is 12 amino acids.